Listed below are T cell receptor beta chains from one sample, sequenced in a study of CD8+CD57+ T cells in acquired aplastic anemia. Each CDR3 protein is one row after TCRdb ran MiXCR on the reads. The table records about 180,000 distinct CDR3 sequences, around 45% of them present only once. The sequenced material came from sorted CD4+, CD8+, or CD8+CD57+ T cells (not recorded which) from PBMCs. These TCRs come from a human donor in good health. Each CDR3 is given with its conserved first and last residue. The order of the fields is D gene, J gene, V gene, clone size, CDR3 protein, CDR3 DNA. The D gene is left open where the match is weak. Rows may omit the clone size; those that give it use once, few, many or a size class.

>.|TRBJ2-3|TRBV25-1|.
CASSRQGIPDTQYF
TGTGCCAGCAGTCGCCAGGGGATACCAGATACGCAGTATTTT
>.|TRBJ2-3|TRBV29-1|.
CSVERSRSTDTQYF
TGCAGCGTTGAACGGTCCCGGAGCACAGATACGCAGTATTTT
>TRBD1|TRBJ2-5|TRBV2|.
CASSGTGAAEETQYF
TGTGCCAGCAGTGGTACAGGGGCCGCCGAAGAGACCCAGTACTTC
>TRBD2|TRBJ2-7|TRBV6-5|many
CASSYSTSGRGEQYF
TGTGCCAGCAGTTACTCGACTAGCGGGAGGGGCGAGCAGTACTTC
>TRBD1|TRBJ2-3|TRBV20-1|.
CSGDRQGLGTDTQYF
TGCAGTGGGGATCGACAGGGGTTGGGCACAGATACGCAGTATTTT
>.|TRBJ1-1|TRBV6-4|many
CASSDGRNTEAFF
TGTGCCAGCAGTGACGGTCGGAACACTGAAGCTTTCTTT
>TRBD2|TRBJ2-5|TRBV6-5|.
CASSYISGTQETQYF
TGTGCCAGCAGTTATATTAGCGGGACCCAAGAGACCCAGTACTTC
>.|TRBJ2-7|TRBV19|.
CASSMTGSSYEQYF
TGTGCCAGTAGTATGACGGGCAGCTCCTACGAGCAGTACTTC
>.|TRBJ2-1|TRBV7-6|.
CASSFSGIEQFF
TGTGCCAGCAGCTTCTCAGGGATTGAGCAGTTCTTC
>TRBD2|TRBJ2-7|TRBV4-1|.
CASSQVVAGNSYEQYF
TGCGCCAGCAGCCAAGTTGTAGCGGGGAATTCCTACGAGCAGTACTTC
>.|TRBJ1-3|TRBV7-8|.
CASAASSGNTIYF
TGTGCCAGCGCAGCATCCTCTGGAAACACCATATATTTT
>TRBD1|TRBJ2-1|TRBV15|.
CATSRATGNEQFF
TGTGCCACCAGCAGAGCGACAGGGAATGAGCAGTTCTTC
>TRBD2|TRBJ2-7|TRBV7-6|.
CASSWASGSNEQYF
TGTGCCAGCAGCTGGGCTAGCGGGAGTAATGAGCAGTACTTC
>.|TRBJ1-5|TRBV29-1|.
CSVVGGTNQPQHF
TGCAGCGTTGTCGGGGGAACCAATCAGCCCCAGCATTTT
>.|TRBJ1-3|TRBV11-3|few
CASSSRRHSGNTIYF
TGTGCCAGCAGTTCGCGACGGCACTCTGGAAACACCATATATTTT
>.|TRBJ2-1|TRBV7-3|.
CASSLLLSSYNERFF
TGTGCCAGCAGCCTACTCTTGTCCTCCTACAATGAGCGGTTCTTC
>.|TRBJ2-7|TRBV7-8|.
CASSSPRNEQYF
TGTGCCAGCAGCTCCCCAAGGAACGAGCAGTACTTC
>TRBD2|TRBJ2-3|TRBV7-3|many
CASSHGLAPNTDTQYF
TGTGCCAGCAGCCACGGACTAGCCCCTAACACAGATACGCAGTATTTT
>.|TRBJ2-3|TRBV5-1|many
CASSLDQPGSDTQYF
TGCGCCAGCAGCTTGGACCAGCCTGGGTCAGATACGCAGTATTTT
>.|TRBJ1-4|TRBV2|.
CASKRDEKLFF
TGTGCCAGCAAGAGGGATGAAAAACTGTTTTTT
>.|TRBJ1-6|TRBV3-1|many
CATGGLNSPLHF
TGTGCCACGGGGGGGCTAAATTCACCCCTCCACTTT
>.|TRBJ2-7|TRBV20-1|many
CSARDRVRSPSYEQYF
TGCAGTGCTAGAGATCGGGTGAGATCCCCATCCTACGAGCAGTACTTC
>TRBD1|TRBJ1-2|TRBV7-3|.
CASSPGQGTDYGYTF
TGTGCCAGCAGCCCCGGACAGGGGACGGACTATGGCTACACCTTC
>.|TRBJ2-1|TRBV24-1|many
CATSSGNSYNEQFF
TGTGCCACCAGCAGCGGAAACTCCTACAATGAGCAGTTCTTC
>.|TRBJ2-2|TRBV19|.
CASKGTGELFF
TGTGCCAGTAAAGGCACCGGGGAGCTGTTTTTT
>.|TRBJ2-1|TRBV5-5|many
CASSKRSYNEQFF
TGTGCCAGCAGCAAGCGCTCCTACAATGAGCAGTTCTTC
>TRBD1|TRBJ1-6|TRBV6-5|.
CASSYSIGTGINSPLHF
TGTGCCAGCAGTTACTCAATTGGGACAGGGATTAATTCACCCCTCCACTTT
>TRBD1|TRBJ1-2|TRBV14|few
CASSQPGTGNGYTF
TGTGCCAGCAGCCAACCGGGGACAGGGAACGGCTACACCTTC
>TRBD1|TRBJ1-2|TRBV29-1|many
CSVEGQGIGGYTF
TGCAGCGTTGAGGGACAGGGGATCGGGGGCTACACCTTC
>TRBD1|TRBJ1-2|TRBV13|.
CASSLVGQENYGYTF
TGTGCCAGCAGCTTAGTAGGACAGGAGAACTATGGCTACACCTTC
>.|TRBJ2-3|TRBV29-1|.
CSGSGVWTDTQYF
TGCAGCGGGAGTGGGGTCTGGACAGATACGCAGTATTTT
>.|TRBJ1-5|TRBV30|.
CAWSLQSGLGNQPQHF
TGTGCCTGGAGTTTACAGTCGGGGTTGGGCAATCAGCCCCAGCATTTT
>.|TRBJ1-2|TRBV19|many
CASTKTGHGYTF
TGTGCCAGTACAAAGACAGGACACGGCTACACCTTC
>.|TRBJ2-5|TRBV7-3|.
CASSFGGTETQYF
TGTGCCAGCAGCTTTGGGGGTACGGAGACCCAGTACTTC
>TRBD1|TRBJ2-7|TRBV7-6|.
CASSIGTGGYQSYEQYF
TGTGCCAGCAGCATCGGGACAGGGGGCTATCAGTCCTACGAGCAGTACTTC
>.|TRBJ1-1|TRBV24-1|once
CATSDGTEAFF
TGTGCCACCAGTGATGGCACTGAAGCTTTCTTT
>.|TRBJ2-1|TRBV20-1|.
CSARGAPLYNEQFF
TGCAGTGCTAGGGGGGCTCCACTGTACAATGAGCAGTTCTTC
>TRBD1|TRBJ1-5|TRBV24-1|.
CASTPMGTGISNQPQHF
TGTGCCAGCACCCCTATGGGGACAGGGATCTCTAATCAGCCCCAGCATTTT
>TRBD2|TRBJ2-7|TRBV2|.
CASRRIAGAGGYEQYF
TGTGCCAGCAGGAGAATAGCGGGAGCGGGGGGCTACGAGCAGTACTTC
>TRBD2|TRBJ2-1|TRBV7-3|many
CASSSGLAGAEQFF
TGTGCCAGCAGCTCGGGACTAGCGGGAGCTGAGCAGTTCTTC
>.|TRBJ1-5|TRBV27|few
CASSLSPTGNQPQHF
TGTGCCAGCAGTTTATCGCCTACAGGGAATCAGCCCCAGCATTTT
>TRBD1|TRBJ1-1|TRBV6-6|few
CASSTTSGTGGTEAFF
TGTGCCAGCAGTACTACCTCCGGGACAGGGGGCACTGAAGCTTTCTTT
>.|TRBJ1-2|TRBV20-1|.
CSARGVRAVEGYTF
TGCAGTGCTAGAGGCGTCAGGGCGGTGGAGGGCTACACCTTC
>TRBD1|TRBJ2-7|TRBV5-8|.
CASSFFGTGGDEQYF
TGTGCCAGCAGCTTTTTCGGGACAGGGGGCGACGAGCAGTACTTC
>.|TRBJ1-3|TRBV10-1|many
CASSPDITGNTIYF
TGCGCCAGCAGTCCGGACATAACTGGAAACACCATATATTTT
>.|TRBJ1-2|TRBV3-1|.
CASSPRAAVNGYTF
TGTGCCAGCAGCCCCCGGGCAGCCGTCAATGGCTACACCTTC
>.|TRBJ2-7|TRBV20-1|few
CSARGRGAEQYF
TGCAGTGCTAGAGGGAGGGGCGCCGAGCAGTACTTC
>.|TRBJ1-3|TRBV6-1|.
CASSERGLSGNTIYF
TGTGCCAGCAGTGAACGAGGACTATCTGGAAACACCATATATTTT
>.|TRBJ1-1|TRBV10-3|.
CAIVMGPNTEAFF
TGTGCCATCGTTATGGGCCCGAACACTGAAGCTTTCTTT
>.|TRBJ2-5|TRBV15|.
CATSRQGGETQYF
TGTGCCACCAGCAGACAGGGCGGAGAGACCCAGTACTTC
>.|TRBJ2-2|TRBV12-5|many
CAPRRGQVAVIGELFF
TGTGCCCCCAGGAGGGGCCAGGTAGCGGTCATCGGGGAGCTGTTTTTT
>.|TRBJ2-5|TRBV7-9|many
CASSFGRTVQETQYF
TGTGCCAGCAGCTTCGGTCGGACAGTACAAGAGACCCAGTACTTC
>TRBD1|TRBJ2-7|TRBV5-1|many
CASSLDRGLQYF
TGCGCCAGCAGCTTGGACAGGGGGTTGCAGTACTTC
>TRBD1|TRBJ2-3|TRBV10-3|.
CAISNIQGASTDTQYF
TGTGCCATCAGTAACATACAGGGGGCAAGCACAGATACGCAGTATTTT
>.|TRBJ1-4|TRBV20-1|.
CSAPGAGFEKLFF
TGCAGTGCCCCCGGGGCAGGATTTGAAAAACTGTTTTTT
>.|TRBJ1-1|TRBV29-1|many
CSVGFFTEAFF
TGCAGCGTTGGTTTCTTCACTGAAGCTTTCTTT
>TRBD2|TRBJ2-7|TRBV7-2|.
CASSATSGIRDEQYF
TGTGCCAGCAGCGCGACTAGCGGGATTCGCGACGAGCAGTACTTC
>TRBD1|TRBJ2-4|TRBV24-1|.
CATSDSGTVKNIQYF
TGTGCCACCAGTGATTCTGGGACAGTCAAAAACATTCAGTACTTC
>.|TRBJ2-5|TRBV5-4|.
CASSASGTEETQYF
TGTGCCAGCAGCGCGTCCGGGACTGAAGAGACCCAGTACTTC